A single sample gave rise to the 30 T cell receptor beta chains below, sequenced in a study of vaccination effects on CD4 cells after COVID-19. Researchers isolated CD4+ T cells once approximately ten days of culture had elapsed. Each person got two doses of an mRNA SARS-CoV-2 vaccine, BNT162b2 or mRNA-1273. These receptors have no known antigen. Here immunoSEQ multiplex PCR was the method, and the copy in TCRdb shows in-frame clones only, minus some. The table includes 35,000 to 55,000 clones, 55% to 85% detected once. This material consisted of CD4+ T cells from PBMCs cultured without peptide, taken after COVID-19 vaccination. These receptors all come from a human donor who received a COVID-19 vaccine.

The genes are TRBV30 and TRBJ2-2; 9 positions match TRBD2. This CDR3 has 14 amino acids. The germline CDR1 and CDR2 sequences are GTSNPN and SVGIG (reference sequence). After removal of 2 bases from V and 5 bases from J, the junction contained 3 bases not matched to a gene. CDR3 DNA sequence: TGTGCCTGGAGTATGCTAGCGGGGACCGGGGAGCTGTTTTTT. The encoded protein is CAWSMLAGTGELFF.

The CDR3 is CASSFGTVGNEKLFF. The CDR3 nucleotides read TGTGCCAGCAGCTTCGGGACAGTAGGGAATGAAAAACTGTTTTTT. The genes are TRBV5-5 and TRBJ1-4; 7 bases fit TRBD1. J lost 5 bases, V lost 2 bases, and 6 bases had no gene match. CDR1 is SGHKS, CDR2 YYEKEE, per germline (reference sequence). The CDR3 length is 15 residues. The full variable domain, in which reference TRBV5-5 and TRBJ1-4 provide the parts outside the CDR3, is DAGVTQSPTHLIKTRGQQVTLRCSPISGHKSVSWYQQVLGQGPQFIFQYYEKEERGRGNFPDRFSARQFPNYSSELNVNALLLGDSALYLCASSFGTVGNEKLFFGSGTQLSVL.

In this sample, this clone turned up once. The V call is TRBV19, the J call TRBJ2-2; 9 nucleotides match TRBD1. This CDR3 is built from 17 residues. CDR1 LNHDA and CDR2 SQIVND come from the germline V gene (reference sequence). V gave up 6 bases and J gave up 6 bases; unmatched junction bases: 14. The CDR3 DNA reads as TGTGCCAGTAGGGCTCTGGACAGGGGATTGTTAGCCGGGGAGCTGTTTTTT. It encodes CASRALDRGLLAGELFF.

The chain recombines TRBV18 with TRBJ1-2, with TRBD1 as a possible D gene (5 bases). The CDR3 loop spans 16 amino acids. V was cut by 2 bases and J by 1 base, with 14 bases left in between. The germline gives CDR1 KGHSH, CDR2 LQKENI. The CDR3 protein is CASSPSREGNNYGYTF. DNA of the CDR3: TGTGCCAGCTCACCAAGTCGGGAGGGGAATAACTATGGCTACACCTTC.

The chain combines TRBV7-9 with TRBJ2-3; tentative D call: TRBD1 (6 bases). Trimming stripped 6 bases from V and 1 base from J, with 11 bases between. Per the germline V gene, CDR1 is SEHNR and CDR2 is FQNEAQ (reference sequence). This CDR3 is built from 14 residues. The CDR3 protein is CASSSGVGTDTQYF. The CDR3 coding sequence is TGTGCCAGCAGTTCAGGGGTTGGCACAGATACGCAGTATTTT.

The rearrangement joins TRBV29-1 to TRBJ2-3; D not certain. The CDR3 runs 14 residues. Trimming took off 7 bases at V and 2 bases at J, with 16 bases between the two ends. In germline, CDR1 is SQVTM, CDR2 ANQGSEA. The CDR3 is CSGGPTESTDTQYF. The CDR3 region has the DNA TGCAGCGGTGGGCCGACCGAATCCACAGATACGCAGTATTTT.

The V gene is TRBV7-2, the J gene TRBJ1-1, with D maybe TRBD1 (6 bases). CDR3 length: 13 amino acids. V was trimmed by 1 base and J by 6 bases, leaving 9 bases between them. CDR1 and CDR2 from the germline V gene are SGHTA and FQGNSA. CDR3 coding DNA: TGTGCCAGCAGCTTAGAAAGGACAGCTGAAGCTTTCTTT. Translating it yields CASSLERTAEAFF.

The chain combines TRBV7-2 with TRBJ1-1, with a possible D match to TRBD1 (5 bases). Looked up from germline, CDR1 is SGHTA and CDR2 is FQGNSA. With 5 bases removed from V and 0 bases from J, the gap between germline ends came to 13 bases. This CDR3 has 15 amino acids. The CDR3 spells CASSLRRGVNTEAFF. The CDR3 DNA reads as TGTGCCAGCAGCCTCAGAAGGGGAGTGAACACTGAAGCTTTCTTT.

The J gene is TRBJ2-3, the V gene TRBV11-2, with 7 positions matching TRBD2. This CDR3 has 16 amino acids. Per the germline V gene, CDR1 is SGHAT and CDR2 is FQNNGV. V was pared by 1 base and J by 4 bases, with 8 bases of the junction left unmatched. The CDR3 sequence: CASSLVPTSVPDTQYF. CDR3 DNA: TGTGCCAGCAGCTTAGTGCCCACTAGCGTCCCAGATACGCAGTATTTT.

This clone was picked up one time. The V gene is TRBV10-2, the J gene TRBJ2-7, with D tentatively TRBD1 (6 bases). Germline loops: CDR1 WSHSY, CDR2 SAAADI. V lost 6 bases and J 6 bases, leaving 9 bases between the germline ends. CDR3 length: 11 amino acids. This chain's CDR3 is CASSRQVEQYF. CDR3 bases: TGCGCCAGCAGCAGACAGGTCGAGCAGTACTTC.

The chain is built from TRBV6-1 and TRBJ2-7; 11 bases are shared with TRBD2. This CDR3 is 16 amino acids long. The V gene end was trimmed by 2 bases and the J gene end by 5 bases; junction bases not matched to a gene: 8. Germline-derived CDR1 and CDR2 are MNHNS and SASEGT. CDR3 in amino acids: CASSEMVLAGGNEQYF. The CDR3, as DNA: TGTGCCAGCAGTGAAATGGTTCTAGCGGGAGGAAACGAGCAGTACTTC.

This rearrangement joins TRBV3-1 (or the pseudogene TRBV3-2) to TRBJ1-5; D remains ambiguous. The V end lost 4 bases, the J end lost 2 bases, and 12 bases lay between the germline ends. The CDR3 sequence is 15 residues long. Germline CDR1 LGHDT, CDR2 YNNKEL (reference sequence). The CDR3 nucleotides are TGTGCCAGCAGCCCTGTGGGGAGTGGCAATCAGCCCCAGCATTTT. Amino acid sequence: CASSPVGSGNQPQHF.

This sequence joins TRBV4-1 and TRBJ1-1; tentative D call: TRBD1 (5 bases). Germline values: CDR1 MGHRA, CDR2 YSYEKL. Between the trimmed V and J ends, which lost 6 bases and 5 bases, there was a span of 16 bases. The CDR3 length is 14 residues. CDR3 in amino acids: CASRARPGWTEAFF. CDR3 DNA: TGCGCCAGCAGAGCTAGACCAGGGTGGACTGAAGCTTTCTTT.

The gene calls are TRBV4-2 and TRBJ2-2; 10 positions agree with TRBD2. The CDR3 runs 18 residues. V lost 4 bases to trimming and J lost 5 bases; unmatched junction nucleotides: 13. Germline CDR1 reads LGHNA; CDR2 reads YNFKEQ. CDR3 sequence (DNA): TGTGCCAGCAGCCGAACCGCTAGCGGGGGTGGTGGGACCGGGGAGCTGTTTTTT. Protein product: CASSRTASGGGGTGELFF.

In its sample, this clone was seen a few times. This chain links TRBV2 with TRBJ1-5; D remains ambiguous. V was cut by 1 base and J by 10 bases, with 5 bases left in between. CDR1 is SNHLY and CDR2 is FYNNEI in the germline V gene. CDR3 size: 11 residues. CDR3 sequence: CASSEGGPQHF. DNA for the CDR3: TGTGCCAGCAGTGAAGGGGGACCCCAGCATTTT. Variable domain in full (rest from reference TRBV2 and TRBJ1-5): EPEVTQTPSHQVTQMGQEVILRCVPISNHLYFYWYRQILGQKVEFLVSFYNNEISEKSEIFDDQFSVERPDGSNFTLKIRSTKLEDSAMYFCASSEGGPQHFGDGTRLSIL.

A single count supports this clone. The V gene is TRBV4-2, the J gene TRBJ2-5; unclear D gene. The CDR3 runs 13 residues. The ends were cut back, 1 base at V and 5 bases at J, with 8 bases in the middle. Germline V gene lookup returns CDR1 LGHNA and CDR2 YNFKEQ. The CDR3 is CASSQARVETQYF. CDR3 DNA sequence: TGTGCCAGCAGCCAAGCTAGGGTGGAGACCCAGTACTTC.

The V gene is TRBV2, the J gene TRBJ1-5; TRBD1 is a possible D gene (5 bases). The V gene's germline CDR1 is SNHLY and CDR2 FYNNEI. This CDR3 spans 13 amino acids. V lost 6 bases to trimming and J lost 6 bases, with 12 bases between them. The CDR3 loop is CASRSGGSQPQHF. The CDR3 DNA is TGTGCCAGCAGATCGGGGGGAAGTCAGCCCCAGCATTTT.

V is TRBV27 and J is TRBJ1-2; no definite D call. The CDR3 runs to 15 residues. Trimming took off 0 bases at V and 4 bases at J, with 12 bases between the two ends. Germline V gene sequence: CDR1 MNHEY, CDR2 SMNVEV (reference sequence). The CDR3 nucleotides read TGTGCCAGCAGTTTATCGGGTATAGGACCCTATGGCTACACCTTC. Protein: CASSLSGIGPYGYTF.

This clone was found a few times. The chain uses TRBV20-1 and TRBJ2-1; D uncertain. The ends were cut back, 5 bases at V and 9 bases at J, with 8 bases in the middle. CDR1 and CDR2 from the germline V gene are DFQATT and SNEGSKA (reference sequence). The CDR3 sequence is 10 residues long. CDR3 sequence reads: CSAPRVEQFF. The CDR3, as DNA: TGCAGTGCTCCCCGGGTTGAGCAGTTCTTC.

The V gene is TRBV3-1 (or the pseudogene TRBV3-2), the J gene TRBJ2-7, with a tentative D call TRBD2 (6 bases). CDR3 length: 16 residues. Germline values: CDR1 LGHDT, CDR2 YNNKEL (reference sequence). Trimming removed 1 base at V and 3 bases at J, with 16 bases between. As DNA, the CDR3 is TGTGCCAGCAGCCAAGCGGGGGAATGGCGGGGCTACGAGCAGTACTTC. It codes for CASSQAGEWRGYEQYF.

The chain couples TRBV30 to TRBJ1-6; the D is unclear. V was trimmed by 4 bases and J by 7 bases, leaving 11 bases between them. The CDR3 runs to 13 residues. Germline lookup yields CDR1 GTSNPN and CDR2 SVGIG (reference sequence). The DNA for the CDR3 is TGTGCCTGGATGCCCAATGCAAATTCACCCCTCCACTTT. Its protein is CAWMPNANSPLHF.

This clone was detected a few times. This chain uses TRBV5-1 with TRBJ1-2; TRBD1 matches at 10 bases. The CDR3 runs 16 residues. Trimming at V came to 0 bases and at J to 8 bases, leaving 10 bases not matched to a gene. Germline CDR1 is SGHRS and CDR2 is YFSETQ. The CDR3 DNA is TGCGCCAGCAGCTTGGAGGGACAGGGGACACCCCGGGGCTACACCTTC. Its protein is CASSLEGQGTPRGYTF.

This chain links TRBV6-5 with TRBJ1-1; D remains ambiguous. The V and J ends lost 6 bases and 6 bases respectively, with 17 bases between them. The germline V gene has CDR1 MNHEY and CDR2 SVGAGI. CDR3 length: 14 amino acids. The CDR3 reads CASRQTNPVAEAFF. In DNA form, the CDR3 reads TGTGCCAGCAGACAAACTAACCCGGTCGCTGAAGCTTTCTTT.

The V call is TRBV10-3, the J call TRBJ2-3; 8 bases line up with TRBD2. Per germline, CDR1 ENHRY and CDR2 SYGVKD. J was trimmed by 0 bases and V by 5 bases; bases with no gene match: 10. This CDR3 contains 17 residues. The CDR3 sequence: CAISKTGLAASTDTQYF. The CDR3 nucleotides read TGTGCCATCAGTAAAACTGGACTAGCAGCTAGCACAGATACGCAGTATTTT.

This chain connects TRBV3-1 (or the pseudogene TRBV3-2) to TRBJ1-3; D perhaps matches TRBD1 (5 bases). The V gene lost 4 bases and the J gene lost 0 bases, with 10 bases spanning the gap. The CDR3 has 15 residues. The germline V gene has CDR1 LGHDT and CDR2 YNNKEL (reference sequence). The CDR3 DNA follows: TGTGCCAGCAGCCCGGGACCGACCTCTGGAAACACCATATATTTT. It codes for CASSPGPTSGNTIYF.

The chain joins TRBV5-6 to TRBJ1-1, with D unresolved. The length of the CDR3 is 15 residues. Trimming removed 0 bases from V and 2 bases from J, with 11 bases in between. CDR1 SGHDT and CDR2 YYEEEE come from the germline V gene. This CDR3 reads CASSLGYRLNTEAFF. CDR3 nucleotide sequence: TGTGCCAGCAGCTTGGGCTACAGATTAAACACTGAAGCTTTCTTT. Full variable domain (rest looked up from reference TRBV5-6 and TRBJ1-1): DAGVTQSPTHLIKTRGQQVTLRCSPKSGHDTVSWYQQALGQGPQFIFQYYEEEERQRGNFPDRFSGHQFPNYSSELNVNALLLGDSALYLCASSLGYRLNTEAFFGQGTRLTVV.

The V gene is TRBV7-9, the J gene TRBJ2-5; TRBD2 matches 11 bases. Germline lookup yields CDR1 SEHNR and CDR2 FQNEAQ (reference sequence). V was clipped by 1 base and J by 4 bases; unmatched bases: 5. The CDR3 runs to 16 residues. This chain's CDR3 is CASSLDRGLAGETQYF. In DNA form, the CDR3 reads TGTGCCAGCAGCTTAGACCGAGGACTAGCGGGAGAGACCCAGTACTTC.

The chain combines TRBV27 with TRBJ1-6; D is perhaps TRBD1 (6 bases). The germline V gene encodes CDR1 MNHEY and CDR2 SMNVEV (reference sequence). The CDR3 is made up of 14 amino acids. Trimming cost V 7 bases and J 7 bases, with 14 bases left between them. The CDR3 bases are TGTGCCAGCACCCGAGGACAGAAGAATTCACCCCTCCACTTT. Encoded protein: CASTRGQKNSPLHF.

The CDR3 DNA sequence: TGTGCCAGCAGTGGACAGGGTTTAGGAAAACTGTTTTTT. It specifies CASSGQGLGKLFF. The rearrangement joins TRBV2 to TRBJ1-4, with 7 bases that match TRBD1. The CDR3 spans 13 residues. J lost 10 bases, V lost 4 bases, and 6 bases had no gene match. CDR1 is SNHLY and CDR2 is FYNNEI in the germline V gene.

The J gene is TRBJ2-3, the V gene TRBV6-2 or TRBV6-3, with 8 nucleotides matching TRBD1. Germline CDR1 and CDR2: MNHEY and SVGEGT. V shed 4 bases, J shed 6 bases, and the junction held 6 bases outside the gene matches. The CDR3 length is 14 residues. CDR3 amino acids: CASSWARGRDTQYF. CDR3 nucleotide sequence: TGTGCCAGCAGTTGGGCCAGGGGGCGGGATACGCAGTATTTT.